This passage covers 12 T cell receptor beta chains from one sample sequenced in a study of blood T cell repertoires in COVID-19. Sequenced by immunoSEQ multiplex PCR; TCRdb stores in-frame clones only, minus some. The sample contains approximately 160,000 clones, approximately 79% of which appear only once. The sequenced sample was PBMCs or T cells enriched from blood (not recorded which). These receptor sequences come from a man aged 45-60 years who had recovered from COVID-19.

This clone was detected a few times. This rearrangement joins TRBV6-4 to TRBJ2-1; 9 nucleotides agree with TRBD1. Germline lookup yields CDR1 MRHNA and CDR2 SNTAGT. This CDR3 comprises 15 residues. The V and J ends lost 4 bases and 4 bases, in that order; junction bases with no gene match: 5. The CDR3 protein is CASSASGTGYNEQFF. CDR3 DNA sequence: TGTGCCAGCAGTGCAAGCGGGACAGGGTACAATGAGCAGTTCTTC.

This clone has only one observation. This sequence joins TRBV3-1 (or the pseudogene TRBV3-2) and TRBJ1-3; TRBD1 agrees at 10 bases. The CDR3 is 14 residues long. After removal of 4 bases from V and 7 bases from J, the junction contained 4 bases not matched to a gene. Germline CDR1 reads LGHDT; CDR2 reads YNNKEL (reference sequence). CDR3 bases: TGTGCCAGCAGCCTATCGGGACAGGGGAACACCATATATTTT. Amino acid sequence: CASSLSGQGNTIYF.

This chain uses TRBV4-1 with TRBJ1-3, with D perhaps TRBD1 (5 bases). V was shortened by 3 bases and J by 2 bases, with 17 bases between the two germline ends. This CDR3 region has 17 residues. Germline CDR1 MGHRA, CDR2 YSYEKL. The CDR3 region is CASSHPTGRGTGNTIYF. The CDR3 region has the DNA TGCGCCAGCAGCCATCCCACGGGACGCGGGACTGGAAACACCATATATTTT.

This clone has more than one count but fewer than ten. The chain employs TRBV5-4 and TRBJ2-2; TRBD1 matches 7 bases. The germline V gene encodes CDR1 SGHNT and CDR2 YYREEE (reference sequence). J gave up 4 bases and V 1 base, and 7 bases lay outside the gene matches. The CDR3 is 16 residues long. DNA for the CDR3: TGTGCCAGCAGCTTGCTTAACAGGGGAAGCACCGGGGAGCTGTTTTTT. Translated: CASSLLNRGSTGELFF.

This chain joins TRBV27 and TRBJ1-5, with TRBD1 identical over 10 bases. This CDR3 spans 18 amino acids. CDR1 and CDR2 from the germline V gene are MNHEY and SMNVEV (reference sequence). V gave up 8 bases and J gave up 0 bases; unmatched junction bases: 13. The CDR3: CASGPGQGRKYSNQPQHF. DNA of the CDR3: TGTGCCAGCGGTCCGGGACAGGGGCGAAAGTATAGCAATCAGCCCCAGCATTTT.

The V and J genes are TRBV2 and TRBJ1-3; weak D call: TRBD1 (6 bases). CDR1 and CDR2 (germline): SNHLY, FYNNEI. This CDR3 is 15 amino acids long. Trimming cost V 5 bases and J 2 bases, with 13 bases left between them. The chain's CDR3 is CASSPQQGTGNTIYF. CDR3 in DNA: TGTGCCAGCAGTCCCCAACAGGGAACTGGAAACACCATATATTTT.

V is TRBV19 and J is TRBJ1-1, with a possible D match to TRBD1 (5 bases). Trimming left V 6 bases short and J 0 bases short, with 17 bases between. The CDR3 runs to 16 residues. The germline gives CDR1 LNHDA, CDR2 SQIVND (reference sequence). CDR3 nucleotide sequence: TGTGCCAGTAGCATCCCGGGGGATTTTTTGAACACTGAAGCTTTCTTT. Translated, it gives CASSIPGDFLNTEAFF.

V gene TRBV29-1 combines with J gene TRBJ2-1; no firm D call. V was shortened by 4 bases and J by 10 bases, with 20 bases between the two germline ends. This CDR3 spans 14 amino acids. CDR1 is SQVTM, CDR2 ANQGSEA, per germline. The CDR3 loop reads CSVAPTLGSEEQFF. For the CDR3, the DNA is TGCAGCGTTGCACCAACCCTAGGTTCCGAGGAGCAGTTCTTC.

In its sample, this clone was seen many times. The chain links TRBV13 to TRBJ2-7, with 13 bases lining up with TRBD2. Germline V gene sequence: CDR1 PRHDT, CDR2 FYEKMQ (reference sequence). The junction had 2 bases not matched to a gene; V was cut back by 3 bases and J by 6 bases. The CDR3 loop spans 14 amino acids. The DNA of the CDR3 is TGTGCCAGCAGCTTGGGACTAGCGGGGTTCGAGCAGTACTTC. It yields the protein CASSLGLAGFEQYF.

The chain uses TRBV4-2 and TRBJ2-5, with a weak D call TRBD1 (6 bases). The CDR3 totals 13 residues. The V end was cut by 4 bases, the J end by 7 bases, with 13 bases between. Germline CDR1 reads LGHNA; CDR2 reads YNFKEQ. The CDR3 sequence: CASSPDTRGTQYF. The DNA of the CDR3 is TGTGCCAGCAGCCCGGACACCAGGGGGACCCAGTACTTC.

CDR3 in DNA: TGTGCCAGCTCACCCCGACTAGATTCCTACGAGCAGTACTTC. Translated, it gives CASSPRLDSYEQYF. The chain recombines TRBV18 with TRBJ2-7; possible D gene TRBD2, 6 bases. This CDR3 comprises 14 residues. V was trimmed by 3 bases and J by 1 base, leaving 10 bases between them. CDR1 KGHSH and CDR2 LQKENI come from the germline V gene.

In its sample, this clone was seen once. The chain uses TRBV11-2 and TRBJ2-1, with TRBD1 identical over 10 bases. Per the germline V gene, CDR1 is SGHAT and CDR2 is FQNNGV. J was trimmed by 6 bases and V by 3 bases; bases with no gene match: 8. The CDR3 totals 16 residues. Here the CDR3 reads CASSFVAGTGANEQFF. In DNA, the CDR3 is TGTGCCAGCAGCTTCGTAGCCGGGACAGGGGCCAATGAGCAGTTCTTC. The full variable domain, rest sourced from reference TRBV11-2 and TRBJ2-1, is EAGVAQSPRYKIIEKRQSVAFWCNPISGHATLYWYQQILGQGPKLLIQFQNNGVVDDSQLPKDRFSAERLKGVDSTLKIQPAKLEDSAVYLCASSFVAGTGANEQFFGPGTRLTVL.